The clone carrying this T cell receptor (beta chain) was seen only once. Its antigen is unknown. This CDR3 has 14 residues. The germline CDR1 and CDR2 sequences are SNHLY and FYNNEI. The V end was cut by 6 bases, the J end by 9 bases, with 18 bases between. The donor cohort consisted entirely of Caucasian adults residing in Nashville, Tennessee. Splitting of CD4+ cells produced CD45RA+ naive and CD45RA-negative memory subsets. This sample is drawn from a study of shared clonotypes between healthy human individuals. The study's findings and limits: Generation probabilities of non-shared clonotypes were lower (relative to those shared by all four donors). A few donors had about 5% of their naive CD4 clonotypes in common.

Clones were read by immunoSEQ multiplex PCR, and TCRdb kept only the in-frame ones, dropping some. The sample carries 730,000 or so clones, 55% to 75% recorded once. This TCR was sampled from a young woman in good health. The sequenced material came from memory CD4+ T cells sorted from blood. Noted subset: CD45RA-negative fraction. V gene TRBV2 combines with J gene TRBJ2-1; D tentatively reads TRBD1 or TRBD2 (5 bases each). The CDR3 region has the DNA TGTGCCAGCAGGACCTTCGGGGCGCCCAGTGAGCAGTTCTTC. This gives the protein CASRTFGAPSEQFF. Full variable domain (missing parts from reference TRBV2 and TRBJ2-1): EPEVTQTPSHQVTQMGQEVILRCVPISNHLYFYWYRQILGQKVEFLVSFYNNEISEKSEIFDDQFSVERPDGSNFTLKIRSTKLEDSAMYFCASRTFGAPSEQFFGPGTRLTVL.